Listed below are T cell receptor beta chains from one sample, sequenced in a study of glioma-infiltrating T cells. Via MiXCR, TCRdb re-called the multiplex PCR reads, giving one row per CDR3 protein. The data show over 70,000 distinct CDR3 sequences, about 25% seen once. Sequenced input: glioma tissue, nonneoplastic brain tissue, or PBMCs (not recorded which). The source of these receptors is a human donor with low-grade glioma or glioblastoma, undergoing nonglioma brain surgery, or in good health (not recorded which). The CDR3 runs from the conserved cysteine through the conserved F or W. Each record gives: clone size, D gene, J gene, V gene, CDR3 DNA, CDR3 protein. A D gene is named only where the DNA matches it firmly. Size values are once, few and many counts, or a class for expanded clones, and some rows have none.

size: many
D: TRBD1
J: TRBJ2-1
V: TRBV2
DNA: TGTGCCAGTTCTTACAGGGGTTACAATGAGCAGTTCTTC
CDR3: CASSYRGYNEQFF

size: medium-sized
D: .
J: TRBJ1-1
V: TRBV28
DNA: TGTGCCAGCAGTCCTGTAAGGGTAGTAACTGAAGCTTTCTTT
CDR3: CASSPVRVVTEAFF

size: many
D: TRBD1
J: TRBJ2-7
V: TRBV20-1
DNA: TGCAGTGCTCCCACGCCCGGGGGACAGGGTAACAACGAGCAGTACTTC
CDR3: CSAPTPGGQGNNEQYF

size: many
D: TRBD1
J: TRBJ2-7
V: TRBV6-1
DNA: TGTGCCAGCAGTCCCAGGACAGGGGGATCCTACGAGCAGTACTTC
CDR3: CASSPRTGGSYEQYF

size: many
D: TRBD2
J: TRBJ2-5
V: TRBV20-1
DNA: TGCAGTGCTAGAGGTCCGCTAGCGGACGAGACCCAGTACTTC
CDR3: CSARGPLADETQYF

size: many
D: TRBD1
J: TRBJ1-2
V: TRBV2
DNA: TGTGCCAGTATACCGGGACAGGGAAACTATGGCTACACCTTC
CDR3: CASIPGQGNYGYTF

size: many
D: .
J: TRBJ2-7
V: TRBV6-1
DNA: TGTGCCACCTCGACAGAACGCTCCTACGAGCAGTACTTC
CDR3: CATSTERSYEQYF

size: many
D: .
J: TRBJ1-5
V: TRBV6-1
DNA: TGTGCCAGCAGTGAGTTGAGACGGACTATAGCAATCATGGGGAAGCATTTT
CDR3: CASSELRRTIAIMGKHF

size: few
D: .
J: TRBJ1-4
V: TRBV19
DNA: TGTGCCAGTAGGGGACGGGCAACTAATGAAAAACTGTTTTTT
CDR3: CASRGRATNEKLFF

size: many
D: TRBD1
J: TRBJ1-2
V: TRBV6-1
DNA: TGTGCCAGCAGACCCGACAGGGGGCATAACTATGGCTACACCTTC
CDR3: CASRPDRGHNYGYTF

size: .
D: TRBD1
J: TRBJ2-7
V: TRBV20-1
DNA: TGCAGTGCTAAGGGACCGGGACAGGGTTACGAGCAGTACTTC
CDR3: CSAKGPGQGYEQYF

size: .
D: TRBD1
J: TRBJ2-1
V: TRBV11-3
DNA: TGTGCCAGCAGCTTAGCACAGGGGCACAATGAGCAGTTCTTC
CDR3: CASSLAQGHNEQFF

size: .
D: TRBD1
J: TRBJ1-1
V: TRBV7-2
DNA: TGTGTCAGCAGACACGACAGGGTGAACACTGAAGCTTTCTTT
CDR3: CVSRHDRVNTEAFF

size: many
D: .
J: TRBJ1-2
V: TRBV7-2
DNA: TGTGCCAGCAGCTTTAAAAGGAACTATGGCTACACCTTC
CDR3: CASSFKRNYGYTF

size: many
D: .
J: TRBJ1-1
V: TRBV18
DNA: TGTGCCAGCTCATCCCTGGACAGCATGAACACTGAAGCTTTCTTT
CDR3: CASSSLDSMNTEAFF

size: many
D: TRBD1
J: TRBJ2-7
V: TRBV5-5
DNA: TGTGCCAGCAGCTTGGACAGGGGACGAGGGGAGCAGTACTTC
CDR3: CASSLDRGRGEQYF

size: medium-sized
D: TRBD1
J: TRBJ1-5
V: TRBV20-1
DNA: TGCAGTGCTAGACGGACAGGGAGGGATCAGCCCCAGCATTTT
CDR3: CSARRTGRDQPQHF

size: .
D: TRBD2
J: TRBJ2-5
V: TRBV4-2
DNA: TGTGCCAGCAGCCAAGAACCAGCGGGAGGGCCTTTGGAGACCCAGTACTTC
CDR3: CASSQEPAGGPLETQYF

size: .
D: .
J: TRBJ2-7
V: TRBV12-3/TRBV12-4
DNA: TGTGCCAGCAGAGATCGGGTGTCATCAGTAGACGAGCAGTACTTC
CDR3: CASRDRVSSVDEQYF

size: many
D: .
J: TRBJ1-1
V: TRBV14
DNA: TGTGCCAGCAGCCAAGGTGGGGTGGACACAGAGAACACTGAAGCTTTCTTT
CDR3: CASSQGGVDTENTEAFF

size: few
D: .
J: TRBJ1-1
V: TRBV12-3/TRBV12-4
DNA: TGTGCCAGCAGTTTTGGCGCTTCCTACACTGAAGCTTTCTTT
CDR3: CASSFGASYTEAFF

size: many
D: .
J: TRBJ2-3
V: TRBV18
DNA: TGTGCCAGCTCACCACGGGTAACGGATACGCAGTATTTT
CDR3: CASSPRVTDTQYF

size: few
D: .
J: TRBJ2-1
V: TRBV29-1
DNA: TGCAGCGTTCGGGCAACCAATGAGCAGTTCTTC
CDR3: CSVRATNEQFF

size: few
D: .
J: TRBJ2-5
V: TRBV10-1
DNA: TGCGCCAGCAGCCCCTCCAGGGCGGAGACCCAGTACTTC
CDR3: CASSPSRAETQYF

size: many
D: .
J: TRBJ1-5
V: TRBV2
DNA: TGTGCCAGCAGGAAGACCAGAGAGGACAATCAGCCCCAGCATTTT
CDR3: CASRKTREDNQPQHF

size: many
D: .
J: TRBJ1-1
V: TRBV14
DNA: TGTGCCAGCAGCACCCAGATGAACACTGAAGCTTTCTTT
CDR3: CASSTQMNTEAFF

size: many
D: .
J: TRBJ2-1
V: TRBV3-1
DNA: TGTGCCAGCAGCCAAGAGAGGCCACGAACCAATGAGCAGTTCTTC
CDR3: CASSQERPRTNEQFF

size: .
D: .
J: TRBJ1-1
V: TRBV12-3/TRBV12-4
DNA: TGTGCCAGCAGTTTAACTGGGAGCACTGAAGCTTTCTTT
CDR3: CASSLTGSTEAFF

size: .
D: .
J: TRBJ1-6
V: TRBV19
DNA: TGTGCCAGTAGAAAGTCGACCTCCTATAATTCACCCCTCCACTTT
CDR3: CASRKSTSYNSPLHF

size: once
D: .
J: TRBJ2-1
V: TRBV27
DNA: TGTGCCAGCAGGGACGGGGTCGATCCCTTAAACGAGCAGTTCTTC
CDR3: CASRDGVDPLNEQFF

size: many
D: TRBD2
J: TRBJ2-3
V: TRBV3-1
DNA: TGTGCCAGCAGAATGGGACTAGCGATCACAGATACGCAGTATTTT
CDR3: CASRMGLAITDTQYF

size: .
D: .
J: TRBJ2-1
V: TRBV29-1
DNA: TGCAGCGTCGATCGAGGTGGGAGTGAGCAGTTCTTC
CDR3: CSVDRGGSEQFF

size: few
D: .
J: TRBJ2-3
V: TRBV18
DNA: TGTGCCAGCTCACCACCGGTGGGGAGCGGGCATACGCAGTATTTT
CDR3: CASSPPVGSGHTQYF

size: few
D: .
J: TRBJ1-5
V: TRBV5-4
DNA: TGTGCCAGCCAGTCGGGGCAGGGTGTCAATCAGCCCCAGCATTTT
CDR3: CASQSGQGVNQPQHF

size: .
D: TRBD2
J: TRBJ2-3
V: TRBV27
DNA: TGTGCCAGCACCCGAGCGGGGTCGAGAGATACGCAGTATTTT
CDR3: CASTRAGSRDTQYF

size: many
D: .
J: TRBJ2-3
V: TRBV25-1
DNA: TGTGCCAGCAGTGAATTTAGGGTCTACAGATATTCAGATACGCAGTATTTT
CDR3: CASSEFRVYRYSDTQYF

size: many
D: .
J: TRBJ2-7
V: TRBV6-1
DNA: TGTGCCAGCAGTGAGGTCCAGCGCGAGCAGTACTTC
CDR3: CASSEVQREQYF

size: .
D: .
J: TRBJ2-7
V: TRBV11-2
DNA: TGTGCCAGCAGCTTCCAGGGGTACGAGCAGTACTTC
CDR3: CASSFQGYEQYF

size: many
D: .
J: TRBJ2-1
V: TRBV27
DNA: TGTGCCAGCAGTTTACGCGGCAGGTCGAGCTCCTACAATGAGCAGTTCTTC
CDR3: CASSLRGRSSSYNEQFF

size: many
D: TRBD1
J: TRBJ1-2
V: TRBV2
DNA: TGTGCCAGCAGTGGAGACGGGACAGGGGGCTATGGCTACACCTTC
CDR3: CASSGDGTGGYGYTF

size: many
D: TRBD1
J: TRBJ1-1
V: TRBV4-2
DNA: TGTGCCAGCAGCCAAACACCAGGACAGGTAAACACTGAAGCTTTCTTT
CDR3: CASSQTPGQVNTEAFF

size: many
D: .
J: TRBJ2-1
V: TRBV4-1
DNA: TGCGCCAGCAGCCTTGGGATCTACAATGAGCAGTTCTTC
CDR3: CASSLGIYNEQFF

size: .
D: .
J: TRBJ1-1
V: TRBV4-1
DNA: TGCGCCAGCAGCCAAAGGAGGACAGACGAAGCTTTCTTT
CDR3: CASSQRRTDEAFF

size: many
D: .
J: TRBJ1-2
V: TRBV18
DNA: TGTGCCAGCTCACCTGGATTTAACTATGGCTACACCTTC
CDR3: CASSPGFNYGYTF

size: many
D: TRBD2
J: TRBJ2-3
V: TRBV6-1
DNA: TGTGCCAGCAAGAGCTCTGGGGGGGTAACAGATACGCAGTATTTT
CDR3: CASKSSGGVTDTQYF

size: many
D: .
J: TRBJ2-3
V: TRBV3-1
DNA: TGTGCCAGCAGCCGCCTGGGGGTCTCAGATACGCAGTATTTT
CDR3: CASSRLGVSDTQYF

size: many
D: .
J: TRBJ2-3
V: TRBV4-2
DNA: TGTGCCAGCAGCCAAGAACTAGTCAGCACAGATACGCAGTATTTT
CDR3: CASSQELVSTDTQYF

size: many
D: TRBD2
J: TRBJ2-1
V: TRBV6-6
DNA: TGTGCCAGCAGTTACTCGACTAGCGGGGGAAGGAATGAGCAGTTCTTC
CDR3: CASSYSTSGGRNEQFF

size: many
D: TRBD1
J: TRBJ2-2
V: TRBV2
DNA: TGTGCCAGCAGGACCGGGACAGTCAACACCGGGGAGCTGTTTTTT
CDR3: CASRTGTVNTGELFF

size: many
D: .
J: TRBJ1-5
V: TRBV19
DNA: TGTGCCAGTGGGATAGGGGGGAGCAATCAGCCCCAGCATTTT
CDR3: CASGIGGSNQPQHF